The clone carrying this TCR beta chain occurred once. The data stem from a study of T cell changes during pregnancy in multiple sclerosis. TCRdb's copy holds only in-frame clones and misses some; the assay was immunoSEQ multiplex PCR. The profile shows 70,000 or so clones, 91% of them singletons. V trimming: 5 bases; J trimming: 6 bases; junction bases outside the gene matches: 12. CDR1 and CDR2 (germline): MNHNS, SASEGT. The CDR3 contains 15 residues. The chain couples TRBV6-1 to TRBJ1-1; 7 bases match TRBD1. The TCR was taken from a female donor in good health, enrolled as a control in a pregnancy study. The sequenced sample was peripheral blood, obtained in the third trimester of pregnancy. DNA of the CDR3: TGTGCCAGCAGTTCTTTCGAGGACAGGACGGCTGAAGCTTTCTTT. This gives the protein CASSSFEDRTAEAFF.